The source of this T cell receptor beta chain is a study of blood T cell repertoires in COVID-19. As for the study in general: Whether acute or convalescent, the COVID-19 samples came from the United States, Italy and Spain. PBMCs, B-cell-depleted T cells, or T cells were the source of the cDNA or gDNA that made up the material.

Original processing notes: Estimation of nucleated cell counts relied on the amplification of reference gene primers. Produced via immunoSEQ multiplex PCR; TCRdb's table is partial and in-frame only. The DNA was the basis for D and trimming; V, J and clone size are from that table. The sample includes 85,000 to 90,000 clones, roughly four fifths of them seen just once. Germline loops: CDR1 MDHEN, CDR2 SYDVKM. The CDR3 covers 15 residues. V lost 2 bases and J 2 bases, leaving 12 bases between the germline ends. Sequencing was carried out using peripheral blood. The chain uses TRBV28 and TRBJ1-1; possibly TRBD1 for D (6 bases). The sequence came from a woman older than 75 with acute or convalescent COVID-19. The CDR3 coding sequence is TGTGCCAGCAGTTTAAGTGTAGGGGGTAACACTGAAGCTTTCTTT. Translation: CASSLSVGGNTEAFF.